The 9 T cell receptor beta chains below come from one sample, sequenced in a study of beta chain features in type 1 diabetes. The whole isolated RNA underwent reverse transcription, so sequencing captured expressed TCRB transcripts. Data came from immunoSEQ multiplex PCR; TCRdb stores just in-frame clones and leaves some out. Seen here are approximately 600,000 clones, around 12% observed once, and the top ten hold approximately 0.11%. Findings of the study overall: Moderate yet significant TCRB CDR3 shortening was seen in Type 1 diabetes patients in all four CD4+ subsets.

Their recognized antigens are unknown. Sequencing was performed on naive CD4+ T cells from blood. These TCRs come from a man aged 25-45 years with type 1 diabetes.

This clone was seen only a few times. The V and J genes are TRBV29-1 and TRBJ2-3; 10 positions agree with TRBD1. The CDR3 length is 14 residues. V shed 6 bases and J 3 bases; nucleotides not matched to a gene: 6. Looked up from germline, CDR1 is SQVTM and CDR2 is ANQGSEA. DNA for the CDR3: TGCAGCGTCCACCGGGACAGGGGAACAGATACGCAGTATTTT. Its protein product is CSVHRDRGTDTQYF.

The chain uses TRBV10-2 and TRBJ1-1; no clear D. V lost 6 bases and J lost 1, with 12 bases in between. This CDR3 is 14 amino acids long. Germline-derived CDR1 and CDR2 are WSHSY and SAAADI. Here the CDR3 DNA reads TGCGCCAGCAGCCCAGCCTACACGAACACTGAAGCTTTCTTT. This sequence encodes CASSPAYTNTEAFF.

The CDR3 DNA reads as TGTGCCAGCAGCTTGGAGACTAGCTCCTACGAGCAGTACTTC. Protein product: CASSLETSSYEQYF. The rearrangement uses TRBV7-2 and TRBJ2-7, with D possibly TRBD2 on 6 matching bases. V lost 3 bases, J lost 0 bases, and 9 bases lay in between. Germline V lookup: CDR1 SGHTA, CDR2 FQGNSA. The CDR3 covers 14 residues. The complete variable domain, with remaining parts taken from reference TRBV7-2 and TRBJ2-7, reads GAGVSQSPSNKVTEKGKDVELRCDPISGHTALYWYRQSLGQGLEFLIYFQGNSAPDKSGLPSDRFSAERTGGSVSTLTIQRTQQEDSAVYLCASSLETSSYEQYFGPGTRLTVT.

This clone was seen only a few times. The chain is built from TRBV25-1 and TRBJ1-6, with no clear D. CDR1 and CDR2 from the germline V gene are MGHDK and SYGVNS. The CDR3 covers 13 residues. V lost 4 bases and J 14 bases, leaving 15 bases between the germline ends. CDR3 sequence (DNA): TGTGCCAGCAGTGCACAAGGACCCCAGGCCCTCCACTTT. As protein: CASSAQGPQALHF.

The chain couples TRBV6-5 to TRBJ1-4, with no clear D. Trimming cost V 2 bases and J 5 bases, with 12 bases left between them. The CDR3 is 15 residues long. Per germline, CDR1 MNHEY and CDR2 SVGAGI. CDR3 sequence: CASSYSGRLNEKLFF. The CDR3 bases are TGTGCCAGCAGTTACAGCGGACGGCTAAATGAAAAACTGTTTTTT.

The CDR3 spells CASSIYRGAGETQYF. As DNA, the CDR3 is TGTGCCAGTAGTATCTACAGGGGGGCTGGGGAGACCCAGTACTTC. The chain has TRBV19 and TRBJ2-5; 8 positions match TRBD1. This CDR3 contains 15 residues. Trimming took 3 bases from V and 5 from J; bases not matched to a gene: 8. Germline V gene data show CDR1 as LNHDA and CDR2 as SQIVND (reference sequence).

V is TRBV30 and J is TRBJ1-2; D ambiguous. The length of the CDR3 is 12 residues. Trimming pared 3 bases from V and 4 bases from J, leaving 9 bases between. Looked up from germline, CDR1 is GTSNPN and CDR2 is SVGIG (reference sequence). CDR3 bases: TGTGCCTGGAGCAGGTCCAGCTATGGCTACACCTTC. Encoded protein: CAWSRSSYGYTF.

The chain employs TRBV28 and TRBJ1-2; unclear D gene. With 2 bases removed from V and 4 bases from J, the gap between germline ends came to 11 bases. This CDR3 comprises 14 residues. CDR1 and CDR2 (germline): MDHEN, SYDVKM. The CDR3 loop is CASSLERRSYGYTF. For the CDR3, the DNA is TGTGCCAGCAGTTTAGAACGGCGCTCCTATGGCTACACCTTC.

This clone appeared a few times. The V and J genes are TRBV28 and TRBJ2-2; TRBD1 might be the D (5 bases). V lost 3 bases to trimming and J lost 6 bases, with 11 bases between them. Per the germline V gene, CDR1 is MDHEN and CDR2 is SYDVKM. The CDR3 spans 14 residues. CDR3 sequence reads: CASSFGRAAGELFF. For the CDR3, the DNA is TGTGCCAGCAGTTTTGGCAGGGCGGCCGGGGAGCTGTTTTTT.